This T cell receptor beta chain was profiled in a study of shared clonotypes between healthy human individuals. This CDR3 is 14 amino acids long. CDR1 and CDR2 (germline): LNHDA, SQIVND (reference sequence). The germline V and J ends were trimmed by 8 bases and 0 bases, with 12 bases remaining between them. Assay used: immunoSEQ multiplex PCR; TCRdb lists only in-frame clones, some missing. The sample has roughly 1,500,000 clones, around 98.5% seen once. All the donors were Caucasian adults who lived in Nashville, Tennessee. This clone was seen only once. The sample taken for sequencing was naive CD4+ T cells sorted from blood. This sample's subset: CD45RA+ positively selected. The chain combines TRBV19 with TRBJ2-3; TRBD1 or TRBD2 may be the D gene (5 bases each). This clonotype was sampled from a man aged 30-40 years in good health. The CDR3 loop is CASRRDPSTDTQYF. CDR3 sequence (DNA): TGTGCCAGTCGCCGGGACCCTAGCACAGATACGCAGTATTTT.